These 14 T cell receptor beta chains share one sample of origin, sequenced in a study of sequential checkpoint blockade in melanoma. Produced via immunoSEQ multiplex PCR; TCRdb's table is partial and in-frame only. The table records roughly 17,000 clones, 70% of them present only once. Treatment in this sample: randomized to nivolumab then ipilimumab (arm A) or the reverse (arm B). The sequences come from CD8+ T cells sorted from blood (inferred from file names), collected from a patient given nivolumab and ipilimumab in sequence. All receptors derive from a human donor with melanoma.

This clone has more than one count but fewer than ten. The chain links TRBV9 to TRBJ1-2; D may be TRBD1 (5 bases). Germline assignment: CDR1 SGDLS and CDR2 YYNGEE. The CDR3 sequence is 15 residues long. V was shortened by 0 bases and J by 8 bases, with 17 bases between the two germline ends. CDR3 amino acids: CASSVGSGNVGGYTF. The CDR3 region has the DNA TGTGCCAGCAGCGTAGGATCAGGGAATGTGGGCGGCTACACCTTC.

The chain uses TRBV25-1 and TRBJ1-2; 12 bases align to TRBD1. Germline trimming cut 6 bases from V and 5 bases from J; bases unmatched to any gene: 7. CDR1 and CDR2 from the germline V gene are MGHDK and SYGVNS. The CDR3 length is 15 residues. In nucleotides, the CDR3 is TGTGCCAGCAGCCTGGGGACAGGGGGCAGATATGGCTACACCTTC. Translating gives CASSLGTGGRYGYTF.

The CDR3 nucleotides are TGTGCCAGCAGCTCTCGCAGGGATATCTATGGCTACACCTTC. Its protein is CASSSRRDIYGYTF. The chain uses TRBV11-3 and TRBJ1-2; tentative D call: TRBD1 (5 bases). Germline V gives CDR1 SGHNT, CDR2 YENEEA. This CDR3 has 14 amino acids. The V gene lost 4 bases and the J gene lost 4 bases, with 13 bases spanning the gap.

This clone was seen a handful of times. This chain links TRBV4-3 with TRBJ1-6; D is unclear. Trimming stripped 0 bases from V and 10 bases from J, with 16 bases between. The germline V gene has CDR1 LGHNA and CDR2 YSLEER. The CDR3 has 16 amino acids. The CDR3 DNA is TGCGCCAGCAGCCAAGATACGGCAGGAGGTAGCTCACCCCTCCACTTT. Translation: CASSQDTAGGSSPLHF.

For the CDR3, the DNA is TGTGCCAGCAGTCCTGACAGTTCAACTAATGAAAAACTGTTTTTT. Protein: CASSPDSSTNEKLFF. This chain links TRBV28 with TRBJ1-4, with a weak D call TRBD1 (5 bases). The V gene lost 5 bases and the J gene lost 0 bases, with 10 bases spanning the gap. This CDR3 is built from 15 residues. CDR1 is MDHEN, CDR2 SYDVKM, per germline.

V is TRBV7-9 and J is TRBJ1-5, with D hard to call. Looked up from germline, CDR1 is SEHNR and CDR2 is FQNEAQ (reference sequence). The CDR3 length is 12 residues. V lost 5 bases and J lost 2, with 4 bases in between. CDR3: CASSEGNQPQHF. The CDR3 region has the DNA TGTGCCAGCAGCGAGGGCAATCAGCCCCAGCATTTT.

CDR3 sequence reads: CASSTADREVNQPQHF. The CDR3 DNA reads TGTGCCAGCAGCACCGCGGACAGGGAGGTCAATCAGCCCCAGCATTTT. The chain is built from TRBV7-9 and TRBJ1-5; 8 bases are shared with TRBD1. Trimming removed 5 bases from V and 3 bases from J; junction bases left unmatched: 9. The V gene's germline CDR1 is SEHNR and CDR2 FQNEAQ (reference sequence). The length of the CDR3 is 16 residues. The whole variable domain, filled in from reference TRBV7-9 and TRBJ1-5, reads DTGVSQNPRHKITKRGQNVTFRCDPISEHNRLYWYRQTLGQGPEFLTYFQNEAQLEKSRLLSDRFSAERPKGSFSTLEIQRTEQGDSAMYLCASSTADREVNQPQHFGDGTRLSIL.

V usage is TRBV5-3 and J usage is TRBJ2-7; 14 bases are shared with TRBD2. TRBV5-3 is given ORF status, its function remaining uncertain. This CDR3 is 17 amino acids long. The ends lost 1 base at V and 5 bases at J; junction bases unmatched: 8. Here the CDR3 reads CARSLSRTSGRRDEQYF. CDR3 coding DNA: TGTGCCAGAAGCTTGTCCCGGACTAGCGGGAGGCGGGACGAGCAGTACTTC.

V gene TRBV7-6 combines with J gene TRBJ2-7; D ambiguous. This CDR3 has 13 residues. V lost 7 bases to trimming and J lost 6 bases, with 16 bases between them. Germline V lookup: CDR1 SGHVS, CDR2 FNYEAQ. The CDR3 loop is CASTSLNSGEQYF. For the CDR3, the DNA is TGTGCCAGCACATCATTGAATTCAGGCGAGCAGTACTTC.

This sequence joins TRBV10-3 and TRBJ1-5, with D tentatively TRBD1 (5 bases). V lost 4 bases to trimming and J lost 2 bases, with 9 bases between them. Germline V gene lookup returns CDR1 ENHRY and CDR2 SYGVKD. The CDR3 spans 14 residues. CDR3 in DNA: TGTGCCATCAGTGGAGGGGAGGGCAATCAGCCCCAGCATTTT. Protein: CAISGGEGNQPQHF.

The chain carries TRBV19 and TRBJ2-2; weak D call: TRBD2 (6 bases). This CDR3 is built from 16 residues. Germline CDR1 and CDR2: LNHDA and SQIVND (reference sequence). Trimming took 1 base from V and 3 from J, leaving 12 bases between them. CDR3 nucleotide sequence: TGTGCCAGTAGTATAGTCGTTTCTAGCGACACCGGGGAGCTGTTTTTT. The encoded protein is CASSIVVSSDTGELFF. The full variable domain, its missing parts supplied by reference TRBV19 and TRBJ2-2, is DGGITQSPKYLFRKEGQNVTLSCEQNLNHDAMYWYRQDPGQGLRLIYYSQIVNDFQKGDIAEGYSVSREKKESFPLTVTSAQKNPTAFYLCASSIVVSSDTGELFFGEGSRLTVL.

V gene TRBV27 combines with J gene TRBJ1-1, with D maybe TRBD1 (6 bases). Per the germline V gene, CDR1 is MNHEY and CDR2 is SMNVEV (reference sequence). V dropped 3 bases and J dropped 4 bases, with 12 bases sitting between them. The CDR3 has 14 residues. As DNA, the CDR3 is TGTGCCAGCAGTTTCCGCAGGGGTGGCACTGAAGCTTTCTTT. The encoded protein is CASSFRRGGTEAFF.

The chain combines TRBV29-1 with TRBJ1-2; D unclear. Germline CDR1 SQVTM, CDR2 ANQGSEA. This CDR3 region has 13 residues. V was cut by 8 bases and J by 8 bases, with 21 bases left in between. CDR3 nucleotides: TGCAGCTTGAGGCCCAGAGAGGAGGAAGGCTACACCTTC. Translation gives CSLRPREEEGYTF.

The CDR3, as DNA: TGCAGCGTTGAAGATACCCAGGCTAGCGGGGGCTACGAGCAGTACTTC. Its translation: CSVEDTQASGGYEQYF. V and J are TRBV29-1 and TRBJ2-7, with TRBD2 matching over 10 bases. From germline, CDR1 is SQVTM and CDR2 ANQGSEA. There are 16 residues in the CDR3. The V segment lost 0 bases and the J segment 3 bases; nucleotides outside the gene matches: 8.